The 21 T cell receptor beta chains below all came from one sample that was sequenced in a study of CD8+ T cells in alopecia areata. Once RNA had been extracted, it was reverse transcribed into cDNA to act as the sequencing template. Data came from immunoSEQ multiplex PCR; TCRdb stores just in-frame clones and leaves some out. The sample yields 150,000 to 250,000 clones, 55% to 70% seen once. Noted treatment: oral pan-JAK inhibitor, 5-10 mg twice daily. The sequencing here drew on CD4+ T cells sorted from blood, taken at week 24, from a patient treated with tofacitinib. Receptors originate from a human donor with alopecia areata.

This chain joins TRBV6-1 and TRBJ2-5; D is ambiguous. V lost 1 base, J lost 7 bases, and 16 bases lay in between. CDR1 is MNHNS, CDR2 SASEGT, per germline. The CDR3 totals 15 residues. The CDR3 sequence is CASSEESLAVATQYF. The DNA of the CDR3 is TGTGCCAGCAGTGAAGAAAGCCTGGCGGTAGCGACCCAGTACTTC.

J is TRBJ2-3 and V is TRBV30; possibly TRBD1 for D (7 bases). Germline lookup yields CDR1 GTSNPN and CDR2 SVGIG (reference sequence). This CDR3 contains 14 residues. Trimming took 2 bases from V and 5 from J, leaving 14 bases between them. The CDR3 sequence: CAWSRTGEVDTQYF. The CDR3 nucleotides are TGTGCCTGGAGTCGAACAGGGGAGGTAGATACGCAGTATTTT.

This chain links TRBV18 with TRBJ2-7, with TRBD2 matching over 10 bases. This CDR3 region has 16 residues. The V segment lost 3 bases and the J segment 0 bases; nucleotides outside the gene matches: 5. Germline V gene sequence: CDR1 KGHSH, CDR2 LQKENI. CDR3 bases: TGTGCCAGCTCACCTAGGCCTAGCGGGGGCTCCTACGAGCAGTACTTC. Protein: CASSPRPSGGSYEQYF.

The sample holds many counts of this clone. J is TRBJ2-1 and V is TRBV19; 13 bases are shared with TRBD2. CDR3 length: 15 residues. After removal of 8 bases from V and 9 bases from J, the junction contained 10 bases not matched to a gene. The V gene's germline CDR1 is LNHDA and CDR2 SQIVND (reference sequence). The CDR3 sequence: CASAGTSGGAAEQFF. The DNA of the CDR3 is TGTGCCAGTGCGGGCACTAGCGGGGGGGCCGCTGAGCAGTTCTTC.

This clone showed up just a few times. The CDR3: CASSWGDRSQETQYF. The CDR3, as DNA: TGCGCCAGCAGCTGGGGGGACAGATCCCAAGAGACCCAGTACTTC. V is TRBV5-1 and J is TRBJ2-5; weak D call: TRBD1 (7 bases). V was cut by 3 bases and J by 1 base, with 13 bases left in between. The CDR3 has 15 residues. Germline CDR1 SGHRS, CDR2 YFSETQ.

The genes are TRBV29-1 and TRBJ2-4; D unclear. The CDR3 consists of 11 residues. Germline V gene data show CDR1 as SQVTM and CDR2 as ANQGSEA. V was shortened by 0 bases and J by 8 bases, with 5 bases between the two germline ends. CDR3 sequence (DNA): TGCAGCGTTGAAGATCGCGACATTCAGTACTTC. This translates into CSVEDRDIQYF.

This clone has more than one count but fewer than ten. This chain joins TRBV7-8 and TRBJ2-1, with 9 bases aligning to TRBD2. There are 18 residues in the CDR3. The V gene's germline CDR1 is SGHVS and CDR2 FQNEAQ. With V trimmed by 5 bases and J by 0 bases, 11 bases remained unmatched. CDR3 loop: CASSLIAGGVGSYNEQFF. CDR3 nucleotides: TGTGCCAGCAGCCTCATCGCGGGAGGGGTGGGCTCCTACAATGAGCAGTTCTTC.

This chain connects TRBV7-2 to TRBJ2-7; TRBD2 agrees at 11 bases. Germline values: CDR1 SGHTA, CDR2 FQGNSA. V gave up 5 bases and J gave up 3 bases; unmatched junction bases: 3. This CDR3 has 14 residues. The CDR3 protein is CASSTGTSGYEQYF. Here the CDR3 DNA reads TGTGCCAGCAGCACCGGGACTAGCGGCTACGAGCAGTACTTC.

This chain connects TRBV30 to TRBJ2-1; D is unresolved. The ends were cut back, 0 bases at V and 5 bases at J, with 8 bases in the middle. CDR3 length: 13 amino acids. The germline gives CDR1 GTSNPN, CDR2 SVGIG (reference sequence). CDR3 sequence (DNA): TGTGCCTGGAGTGTAGCGACAAACAATGAGCAGTTCTTC. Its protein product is CAWSVATNNEQFF. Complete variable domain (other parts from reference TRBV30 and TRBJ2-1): SQTIHQWPATLVQPVGSPLSLECTVEGTSNPNLYWYRQAAGRGLQLLFYSVGIGQISSEVPQNLSASRPQDRQFILSSKKLLLSDSGFYLCAWSVATNNEQFFGPGTRLTVL.

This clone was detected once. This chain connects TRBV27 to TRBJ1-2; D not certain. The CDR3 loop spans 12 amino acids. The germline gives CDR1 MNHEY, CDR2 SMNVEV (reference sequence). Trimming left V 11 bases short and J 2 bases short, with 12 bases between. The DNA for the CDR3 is TGTGCCTGTCGATCGGTGAACTATGGCTACACCTTC. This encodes CACRSVNYGYTF.

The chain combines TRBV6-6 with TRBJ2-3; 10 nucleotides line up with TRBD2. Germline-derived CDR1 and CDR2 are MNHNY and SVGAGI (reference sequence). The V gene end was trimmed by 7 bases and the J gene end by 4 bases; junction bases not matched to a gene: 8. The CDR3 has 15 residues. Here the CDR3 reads CASISSGRFADTQYF. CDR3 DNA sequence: TGTGCCAGCATATCTAGCGGGAGATTCGCAGATACGCAGTATTTT.

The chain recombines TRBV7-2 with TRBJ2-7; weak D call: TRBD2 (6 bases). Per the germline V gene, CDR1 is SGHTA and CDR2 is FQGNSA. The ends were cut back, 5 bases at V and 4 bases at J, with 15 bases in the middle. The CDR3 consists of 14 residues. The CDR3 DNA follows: TGTGCCAGCAGCACCCCGGGACTCGTTTACGAGCAGTACTTC. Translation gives CASSTPGLVYEQYF.

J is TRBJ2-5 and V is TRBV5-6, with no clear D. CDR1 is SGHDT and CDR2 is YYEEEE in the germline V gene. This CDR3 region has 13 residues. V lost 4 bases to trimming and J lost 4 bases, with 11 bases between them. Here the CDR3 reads CASSPGERETQYF. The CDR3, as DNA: TGTGCCAGCAGCCCAGGTGAACGAGAGACCCAGTACTTC.

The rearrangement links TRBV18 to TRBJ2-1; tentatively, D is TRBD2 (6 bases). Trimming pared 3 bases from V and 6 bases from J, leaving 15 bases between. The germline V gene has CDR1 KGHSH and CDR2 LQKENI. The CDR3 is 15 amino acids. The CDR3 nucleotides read TGTGCCAGCTCACCCCGGGGGAGGCTTGGCAATGAGCAGTTCTTC. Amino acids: CASSPRGRLGNEQFF.

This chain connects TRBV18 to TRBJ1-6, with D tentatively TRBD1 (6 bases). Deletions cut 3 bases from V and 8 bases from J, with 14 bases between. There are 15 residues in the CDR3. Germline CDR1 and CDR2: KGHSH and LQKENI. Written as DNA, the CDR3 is TGTGCCAGCTCACCCCTTGCACAGGGAGATTCACCCCTCCACTTT. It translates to CASSPLAQGDSPLHF.

The chain's CDR3 is CASSLRAGGQLNTEAFF. The CDR3, as DNA: TGTGCCAGCAGCCTACGAGCCGGGGGACAGCTGAACACTGAAGCTTTCTTT. V is TRBV7-2 and J is TRBJ1-1, with 7 nucleotides matching TRBD1. V lost 5 bases to trimming and J lost 0 bases; unmatched junction nucleotides: 12. CDR1 and CDR2 (germline): SGHTA, FQGNSA. The CDR3 runs to 17 residues.

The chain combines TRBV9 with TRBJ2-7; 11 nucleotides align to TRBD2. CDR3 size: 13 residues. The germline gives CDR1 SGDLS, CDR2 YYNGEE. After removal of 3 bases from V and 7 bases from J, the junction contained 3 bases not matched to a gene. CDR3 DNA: TGTGCCAGCAGCGGTAGCGGGAGGGGTGAGCAGTACTTC. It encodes CASSGSGRGEQYF.

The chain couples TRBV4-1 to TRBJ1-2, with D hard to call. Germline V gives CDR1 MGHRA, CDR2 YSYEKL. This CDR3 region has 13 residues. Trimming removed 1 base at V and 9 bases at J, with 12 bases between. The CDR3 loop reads CASSQAHSTRYTF. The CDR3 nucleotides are TGCGCCAGCAGCCAAGCGCACAGTACCCGCTACACCTTC.

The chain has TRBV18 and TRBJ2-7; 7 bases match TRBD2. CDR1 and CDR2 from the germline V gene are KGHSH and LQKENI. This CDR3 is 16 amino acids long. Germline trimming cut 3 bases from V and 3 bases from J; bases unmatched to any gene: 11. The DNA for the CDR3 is TGTGCCAGCTCACCGTCTGGAGGACTAGTCCGCTACGAGCAGTACTTC. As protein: CASSPSGGLVRYEQYF.

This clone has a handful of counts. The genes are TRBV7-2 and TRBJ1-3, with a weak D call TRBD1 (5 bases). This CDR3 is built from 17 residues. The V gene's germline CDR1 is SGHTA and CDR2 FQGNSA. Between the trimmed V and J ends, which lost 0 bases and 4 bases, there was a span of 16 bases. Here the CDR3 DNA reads TGTGCCAGCAGCTTAGCTCCTATGGGGGGGTCAGGAAACACCATATATTTT. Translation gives CASSLAPMGGSGNTIYF. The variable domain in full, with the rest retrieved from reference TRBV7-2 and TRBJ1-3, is GAGVSQSPSNKVTEKGKDVELRCDPISGHTALYWYRQSLGQGLEFLIYFQGNSAPDKSGLPSDRFSAERTGGSVSTLTIQRTQQEDSAVYLCASSLAPMGGSGNTIYFGEGSWLTVV.

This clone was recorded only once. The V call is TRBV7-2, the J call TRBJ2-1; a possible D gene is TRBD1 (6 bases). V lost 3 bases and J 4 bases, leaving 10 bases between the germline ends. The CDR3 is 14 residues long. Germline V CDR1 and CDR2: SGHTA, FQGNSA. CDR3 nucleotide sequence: TGTGCCAGCAGCTTCAAGACAGGTTACAATGAGCAGTTCTTC. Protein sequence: CASSFKTGYNEQFF. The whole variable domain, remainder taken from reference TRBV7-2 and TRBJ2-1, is GAGVSQSPSNKVTEKGKDVELRCDPISGHTALYWYRQSLGQGLEFLIYFQGNSAPDKSGLPSDRFSAERTGGSVSTLTIQRTQQEDSAVYLCASSFKTGYNEQFFGPGTRLTVL.